This T cell receptor (beta chain) was sequenced for a study of T cell repertoires in cytomegalovirus infection (dated by TCRdb to about 2019). With regard to the full study: Donor HLA type was relevant to the analysis, because carriage of CMV infection together with the matching HLA type was indicated by public TCR beta signatures. Broader findings and caveats from the paper: In both this cohort and an independent cohort of 352 donors, the cumulative frequency of public TCR beta family members distinguished carriers of CMV infection plus the relevant HLA type. The ex vivo response was dominated by HLA-C-restricted CMV-specific TCR beta clonotypes, which also provided the single most frequent clonotype in two of eight donors.

Its CDR3 holds 19 amino acids, cysteine through phenylalanine. CDR3 DNA only is kept here, 57 bases in frame from base 1. Reading the germline V gene gives CDR1 SGDLS and CDR2 YYNGEE. Trimming takes 3 bases from V and 0 bases from J, and the germline ends sit 22 bases apart. Concerning this clonotype: What this receptor recognizes is not known. The input lacks base qualities; no much larger clone sits a single base away.

The instrument was an Illumina HiSeq 1500. TCRdb reran the public reads through fastp at Q25 and MiXCR, keeping productive beta chains. Merged by CDR3 protein, the rows form single entries marked with the most common genes and DNA. The sample table holds around 450,000 distinct CDR3 sequences, of which under 40% were seen once. Roughly 15% of the sample lies in the top ten. Sequencing was done on a sample of PBMCs. The sequence was collected from a human donor in good health (CMV status not recorded). Some clones in this sample may be carry-over from other donors' samples. Recombination linked TRBV9 to TRBJ1-3; 5 matching bases give a weak D call of TRBD1. Read as DNA, the sequence is TGTGCCAGCAGCGCCCACCTAGCCATGGGACTGAACTCTGGAAACACCATATATTTT. Translated, it reads CASSAHLAMGLNSGNTIYF.